Following are 9 T cell receptor beta chains from one sample sequenced in a study of blood T cell repertoires in COVID-19. The assay was immunoSEQ multiplex PCR, and TCRdb's table has in-frame clones only and misses some. The sample has around 220,000 clones, around 83% seen once; the top ten hold around 9.6%. The sequenced sample consisted of peripheral blood. These receptors were collected from a woman aged 50 to 60 with COVID-19, enrolled during active disease.

This sequence joins TRBV9 and TRBJ2-2, with TRBD2 identical over 8 bases. The V and J ends lost 1 base and 4 bases, in that order; junction bases with no gene match: 15. The CDR3 runs to 19 residues. Germline CDR1 and CDR2: SGDLS and YYNGEE. Here the CDR3 reads CASSVSTGRGAGATGELFF. Written as DNA, the CDR3 is TGTGCCAGCAGCGTATCTACCGGGCGGGGGGCCGGGGCCACCGGGGAGCTGTTTTTT.

V usage is TRBV27 and J usage is TRBJ1-2; 7 bases are shared with TRBD1. J lost 4 bases, V lost 4 bases, and 6 bases had no gene match. CDR3 size: 14 residues. Germline CDR1 is MNHEY and CDR2 is SMNVEV (reference sequence). In nucleotides, the CDR3 is TGTGCCAGCAGTTCCTTTTCAGGGGGCTATGGCTACACCTTC. Its translation: CASSSFSGGYGYTF.

The chain uses TRBV19 and TRBJ1-6, with TRBD1 matching over 7 bases. The CDR3 contains 13 residues. V dropped 5 bases and J dropped 8; count of bases not matched to a gene: 3. The germline V gene has CDR1 LNHDA and CDR2 SQIVND (reference sequence). The CDR3 DNA is TGTGCCAGTAGTCCTGGACAGGATTCACCCCTCCACTTT. Amino acid sequence: CASSPGQDSPLHF.

J is TRBJ1-2 and V is TRBV20-1; no clear D gene. CDR1 is DFQATT and CDR2 is SNEGSKA in the germline V gene (reference sequence). CDR3 size: 10 residues. Deletions cut 5 bases from V and 8 bases from J, with 9 bases between. CDR3 coding DNA: TGCAGTGCTCCTGTCGAGGGCTACACCTTC. Its protein is CSAPVEGYTF.

The J gene is TRBJ2-2, the V gene TRBV6-5, with D perhaps matching TRBD1 (6 bases). The CDR3 has 15 amino acids. V was shortened by 6 bases and J by 4 bases, with 15 bases between the two germline ends. Germline-derived CDR1 and CDR2 are MNHEY and SVGAGI. CDR3 residues: CASRAPGQVTGELFF. CDR3 nucleotide sequence: TGTGCCAGCAGAGCTCCGGGACAAGTCACCGGGGAGCTGTTTTTT.

Points on this clone: No DNA is shown, since the ends of the CDR3 on it are uncertain; the CDR3 is the one TCRdb lists. The chain uses TRBV27 and TRBJ2-7; TRBD2 is taken as the D call from the table, unchecked against the DNA. 14 amino acids form the CDR3, both terminal residues included. The germline V gene has CDR1 MNHEY and CDR2 SMNVEV (reference sequence). Here the CDR3 reads CASSSSGGFDEQYF.

The rearrangement links TRBV5-1 to TRBJ2-7; 9 bases are a match to TRBD2. This CDR3 region has 17 residues. Germline loops: CDR1 SGHRS, CDR2 YFSETQ. J was trimmed by 3 bases and V by 0 bases; bases with no gene match: 10. The CDR3 sequence: CASSLAWRTSDLYEQYF. The CDR3 DNA sequence: TGCGCCAGCAGCTTGGCCTGGAGGACTAGCGATCTCTACGAGCAGTACTTC.

The chain is built from TRBV16 and TRBJ2-6; weak D call: TRBD2 (5 bases). The ends were cut back, 8 bases at V and 0 bases at J, with 11 bases in the middle. This CDR3 is built from 15 residues. The germline CDR1 and CDR2 sequences are KGHSY and FQNENV. This chain's CDR3 is CASLRASSGANVLTF. CDR3 coding DNA: TGTGCCAGCCTGCGGGCTAGCTCTGGGGCCAACGTCCTGACTTTC.

The chain is built from TRBV3-1 (or the pseudogene TRBV3-2) and TRBJ2-3; TRBD1 might be the D (6 bases). This CDR3 region has 18 residues. In germline, CDR1 is LGHDT, CDR2 YNNKEL (reference sequence). V was trimmed by 0 bases and J by 2 bases, leaving 18 bases between them. CDR3 DNA: TGTGCCAGCAGCCAAGAAATACCGGGACACGGATCCACAGATACGCAGTATTTT. This translates into CASSQEIPGHGSTDTQYF.